One and the same sample provided the 25 T cell receptor beta chains below, sequenced in a study of T-cell reconstitution after alpha-beta-depleted transplantation in children (TCRdb year 2016). Library preparation used PCR. Sequencing relied on an Illumina HiSeq 2500. To normalize quantification of the TCRbeta repertoire, the TCR libraries were built with molecular barcoding that relied on unique molecular identifiers. TCRdb reran the public reads through fastp at Q25 and MiXCR, keeping productive beta chains. Rows are combined by CDR3 protein, so each entry shows the most common genes and DNA. Across this sample there are 450,000 to 600,000 distinct CDR3 sequences, with over 10% seen only once. The ten largest clones add up to around 2.2% of the sample. The intended sense of this specimen's treatment or condition label: allogeneic hematopoietic cell transplantation with graft depleted of TCRalphabeta T cells and CD19 B cells.

This material consisted of PBMCs, mostly from graft donor cells, taken 360 days after TCRalphabeta/CD19-depleted stem cell transplant. The receptors were gathered from a male patient under 18 who had a stem cell transplant for acute myeloid leukemia, so the T cells may come from the graft donor.

This clonotype has a handful of counts. V and J are TRBV4-3 and TRBJ2-7; D uncertain. The ends were cut back, 0 bases at V and 2 bases at J, with 14 bases in the middle. The germline gives CDR1 LGHNA, CDR2 YSLEER. This CDR3 spans 16 amino acids. DNA for the CDR3: TGCGCCAGCAGCCAAGAAGGTTATGGGTCTCCCTACGAGCAGTACTTC. Protein sequence: CASSQEGYGSPYEQYF.

Only a few counts were recorded for this clonotype. The chain uses TRBV28 and TRBJ2-1, with TRBD2 identical over 7 bases. CDR3 length: 15 amino acids. J gave up 10 bases and V 5 bases, and 14 bases lay outside the gene matches. Germline lookup yields CDR1 MDHEN and CDR2 SYDVKM. The CDR3 loop reads CASSPPGLNSPEQFF. In DNA, the CDR3 is TGTGCCAGCAGTCCACCGGGACTAAATAGTCCCGAGCAGTTCTTC.

This clonotype has only a few counts. This rearrangement joins TRBV27 to TRBJ2-5; 10 nucleotides line up with TRBD1. The CDR3 runs to 15 residues. CDR1 is MNHEY, CDR2 SMNVEV, per germline (reference sequence). J lost 4 bases, V lost 1 base, and 3 bases had no gene match. The CDR3 DNA sequence: TGTGCCAGCAGTTTATTTCGGGACAGGGGAGAGACCCAGTACTTC. Its protein product is CASSLFRDRGETQYF.

This chain joins TRBV6-2 or TRBV6-3 and TRBJ2-5; D may be TRBD2 (6 bases). CDR1 and CDR2 from the germline V gene are MNHEY and SVGEGT. The CDR3 sequence is 15 residues long. V was trimmed by 0 bases and J by 4 bases, leaving 12 bases between them. CDR3 loop: CASSYSRGVGETQYF. The CDR3 DNA reads TGTGCCAGCAGTTACTCCCGCGGGGTAGGAGAGACCCAGTACTTC.

This clonotype was detected a few times. The chain joins TRBV29-1 to TRBJ1-2; tentatively, D is TRBD1 (6 bases). The V end was cut by 7 bases, the J end by 6 bases, with 18 bases between. Germline-derived CDR1 and CDR2 are SQVTM and ANQGSEA. This CDR3 has 13 amino acids. In DNA form, the CDR3 reads TGCAGCGCCAGGGGCCTAGCCACTAATGGCTACACCTTC. Amino acid sequence: CSARGLATNGYTF.

The chain combines TRBV7-9 with TRBJ2-7, with TRBD1 matching over 7 bases. The junction had 9 bases not matched to a gene; V was cut back by 4 bases and J by 3 bases. Germline CDR1 SEHNR, CDR2 FQNEAQ (reference sequence). This CDR3 region has 15 residues. The CDR3 spells CASSSDRVWGYEQYF. CDR3 coding DNA: TGTGCCAGCAGCTCTGACAGGGTGTGGGGCTACGAGCAGTACTTC.

The rearrangement links TRBV20-1 to TRBJ2-7; maybe TRBD1 (5 bases). This CDR3 comprises 12 residues. Trimming took 3 bases from V and 2 from J, leaving 8 bases between them. The germline V gene encodes CDR1 DFQATT and CDR2 SNEGSKA (reference sequence). CDR3 sequence reads: CSARTETYEQYF. Here the CDR3 DNA reads TGCAGTGCTAGGACAGAAACCTACGAGCAGTACTTC.

This chain joins TRBV28 and TRBJ2-7; D may match TRBD1 or TRBD2 (5 bases each). Trimming pared 4 bases from V and 4 bases from J, leaving 26 bases between. Germline CDR1 reads MDHEN; CDR2 reads SYDVKM. The CDR3 consists of 18 residues. The DNA of the CDR3 is TGTGCCAGCAGTTCCCCTTCACTTCCCGGGACCGCACGGTACGAGCAGTACTTC. Its protein product is CASSSPSLPGTARYEQYF.

The chain joins TRBV12-3 or TRBV12-4 to TRBJ2-7; possible D gene TRBD2, 6 bases. This CDR3 is built from 15 residues. V was clipped by 2 bases and J by 3 bases, with 14 bases between them. The CDR3 sequence is CASSLFSGSIYEQYF. The CDR3 coding sequence is TGTGCCAGCAGTTTATTCAGCGGGTCCATCTACGAGCAGTACTTC.

This clonotype occurred many times. The chain has TRBV5-1 and TRBJ2-1; possibly TRBD1 for D (6 bases). Germline V gene lookup returns CDR1 SGHRS and CDR2 YFSETQ. Trimming pared 2 bases from V and 7 bases from J, leaving 16 bases between. The CDR3 spans 15 residues. Here the CDR3 reads CASSLGGAPGNEQFF. The CDR3, as DNA: TGCGCCAGCAGCTTAGGGGGAGCCCCTGGGAATGAGCAGTTCTTC.

This clonotype was picked up many times. V usage is TRBV29-1 and J usage is TRBJ2-1; 9 bases are a match to TRBD2. The germline V gene has CDR1 SQVTM and CDR2 ANQGSEA. This CDR3 region has 15 residues. Trimming at V came to 0 bases and at J to 7 bases, leaving 7 bases not matched to a gene. CDR3 protein: CSVEDQGLAINEQFF. The CDR3 nucleotides are TGCAGCGTTGAAGATCAAGGACTAGCGATAAATGAGCAGTTCTTC.

This clonotype was seen at least ten times. J is TRBJ2-1 and V is TRBV4-3; weak D call: TRBD1 (5 bases). With 3 bases removed from V and 5 bases from J, the gap between germline ends came to 26 bases. Germline CDR1 is LGHNA and CDR2 is YSLEER. The CDR3 consists of 19 residues. This CDR3 is CASSQQGAGSLMKDNEQFF. The CDR3 nucleotides read TGCGCCAGCAGCCAGCAAGGGGCAGGGTCTCTGATGAAAGACAATGAGCAGTTCTTC.

In this sample, this clonotype turned up a few times. The chain carries TRBV12-3 or TRBV12-4 and TRBJ2-7, with D tentatively TRBD1 (6 bases). The CDR3 is 13 residues long. The germline V and J ends were trimmed by 5 bases and 6 bases, with 14 bases remaining between them. This CDR3 is CASSQITGFEQYF. In DNA, the CDR3 is TGTGCCAGCAGTCAAATTACAGGGTTCGAGCAGTACTTC.

For this clonotype: The junction does not match germline at one end; this may be a read error. The chain couples TRBV7-7 to TRBJ2-2, with D uncertain. There are 14 residues in the CDR3. The germline V gene encodes CDR1 SSHAT and CDR2 FNYEAQ (reference sequence). CDR3 in amino acids: CASSPSRVIGELFF. Written as DNA, the CDR3 is TGTGCTAGCAGCCCCAGCCGGGTTATCGGGGAGCTGTTTTTT.

This clonotype has ten or more counts. CDR3 nucleotides: TGTGCCACCAGCAGGGCCCGAGGGAATGAGCAGTTCTTC. Its translation is CATSRARGNEQFF. The chain uses TRBV15 and TRBJ2-1; D may be TRBD2 (5 bases). Germline lookup yields CDR1 LNHNV and CDR2 YYDKDF (reference sequence). The CDR3 loop spans 13 amino acids. V was trimmed by 3 bases and J by 7 bases, leaving 10 bases between them.

This clonotype appeared many times. The J gene is TRBJ2-7, the V gene TRBV20-1; D gene unclear. V was trimmed by 5 bases and J by 3 bases, leaving 5 bases between them. This CDR3 is built from 10 residues. Germline CDR1 is DFQATT and CDR2 is SNEGSKA (reference sequence). The CDR3 nucleotides read TGCAGTGCTCCCATCTACGAGCAGTACTTC. It codes for CSAPIYEQYF.

This clonotype was counted a few times. The chain recombines TRBV6-2 or TRBV6-3 with TRBJ2-1; 8 bases line up with TRBD1. CDR1 is MNHEY, CDR2 SVGEGT, per germline. The CDR3 has 14 residues. Unmatched junction bases numbered 4, after V lost 4 bases and J lost 5 bases. CDR3 amino acids: CASSWTGLNNEQFF. The CDR3 DNA reads TGTGCCAGCAGTTGGACAGGGCTGAACAATGAGCAGTTCTTC.

J is TRBJ2-7 and V is TRBV28; D is unresolved. The germline V and J ends were trimmed by 7 bases and 3 bases, with 19 bases remaining between them. The CDR3 consists of 15 residues. Germline values: CDR1 MDHEN, CDR2 SYDVKM. The CDR3 DNA follows: TGTGCCAGCACGCCTCACGGCGTTAGCCTCTACGAGCAGTACTTC. Amino acid sequence: CASTPHGVSLYEQYF.

The chain recombines TRBV6-5 with TRBJ1-2; D possibly corresponds to TRBD1 (6 bases). The CDR3 consists of 17 residues. V was pared by 2 bases and J by 4 bases, with 20 bases between. Germline lookup yields CDR1 MNHEY and CDR2 SVGAGI. The CDR3 is CASSYLQGPLLVYGYTF. CDR3 nucleotide sequence: TGTGCCAGCAGTTACCTACAGGGTCCACTATTGGTCTATGGCTACACCTTC.

This clonotype was detected ten times or more. The chain has TRBV5-1 and TRBJ2-7, with a possible D match to TRBD2 (6 bases). This CDR3 comprises 14 residues. CDR1 is SGHRS, CDR2 YFSETQ, per germline. With 5 bases removed from V and 2 bases from J, the gap between germline ends came to 14 bases. The CDR3: CASSPRGATYEQYF. CDR3 DNA sequence: TGCGCCAGCAGTCCGCGCGGGGCCACCTACGAGCAGTACTTC.

The CDR3 nucleotides read TGTGCCAGTAAACTAGCGGGAGGGTCCTACGAGCAGTACTTC. Translating it yields CASKLAGGSYEQYF. The rearrangement uses TRBV2 and TRBJ2-7; 13 nucleotides agree with TRBD2. Trimming removed 9 bases from V and 1 base from J; junction bases left unmatched: 3. Germline CDR1 is SNHLY and CDR2 is FYNNEI. The CDR3 is made up of 14 amino acids.

The rearrangement links TRBV5-1 to TRBJ2-7, with D perhaps given as TRBD1 or TRBD2 (5 bases each). The germline V and J ends were trimmed by 4 bases and 2 bases, with 13 bases remaining between them. CDR1 and CDR2 from the germline V gene are SGHRS and YFSETQ. CDR3 size: 14 residues. CDR3 bases: TGCGCCAGCAGCGCCGGGACCCTTACCTACGAGCAGTACTTC. It translates to CASSAGTLTYEQYF.

In this sample, this clonotype turned up many times. J is TRBJ2-1 and V is TRBV27, with 8 positions matching TRBD2. Germline CDR1 is MNHEY and CDR2 is SMNVEV (reference sequence). V was clipped by 5 bases and J by 0 bases; unmatched bases: 9. The CDR3 totals 17 residues. CDR3 sequence: CASSLTSGTSSYNEQFF. CDR3 coding DNA: TGTGCCAGCAGTCTCACCTCCGGGACTAGCTCCTACAATGAGCAGTTCTTC.

J is TRBJ2-5 and V is TRBV4-3, with D uncertain. CDR1 and CDR2 from the germline V gene are LGHNA and YSLEER. V was clipped by 0 bases and J by 1 base, with 9 bases between them. This CDR3 has 15 amino acids. CDR3 residues: CASSQEGSIQETQYF. The CDR3 bases are TGCGCCAGCAGCCAAGAGGGAAGTATCCAAGAGACCCAGTACTTC.

Ten or more counts support this clonotype. The gene calls are TRBV29-1 and TRBJ2-7; 8 nucleotides match TRBD1. Germline V gene lookup returns CDR1 SQVTM and CDR2 ANQGSEA. V lost 8 bases, J lost 2 bases, and 5 bases stayed unmatched. This CDR3 contains 12 residues. The CDR3 DNA is TGCAGCACCCGACAGGGGACCTACGAGCAGTACTTC. Protein: CSTRQGTYEQYF.